The rows below give T cell receptor beta chains drawn from one sample of a study of identical twins. TCRdb reprocessed the 5' RACE reads via MiXCR and lists one record per CDR3 protein. The sample lists just over 500,000 distinct CDR3 sequences, roughly a fifth occurring once. These data also formed part of another study, on T cells expressing NK-cell markers.

The sample comprised CD4+ T cells sorted from blood. The receptors come from a woman younger than 30 in good health. Each CDR3 is given without its conserved first and last residue. Fields, in order: CDR3 protein, V gene, clone size, J gene. Rows may omit the clone size; those that give it use once, few, many or a size class.

ASSHEETQY TRBV4-2 many TRBJ2-5
SARWRGRGQSSYEQY TRBV20-1 . TRBJ2-7
ASSPGTGGKAF TRBV11-3 few TRBJ1-1
ASQRVDEQY TRBV7-9 few TRBJ2-7
AWSERNYGYT TRBV30 . TRBJ1-2
SAVPQGAKNIQY TRBV20-1 few TRBJ2-4
SSLKLDTQY TRBV20-1 . TRBJ2-3
ARSLSGTAFSPLH TRBV5-1 . TRBJ1-6
ASRTPPSWTQY TRBV12-3/TRBV12-4 many TRBJ2-5
ATSDLRREGLYNEQF TRBV24-1 few TRBJ2-1
ASSDPRDSQETQY TRBV10-1 . TRBJ2-5
ASSPQREQF TRBV6-6 few TRBJ2-1
ASTRTGWKSEQY TRBV27 few TRBJ2-7
ASSDQGAKTQY TRBV10-1 once TRBJ2-5
ASSAHLGLLEESEQF TRBV7-3 few TRBJ2-1
ASSSQGEGTDTQY TRBV27 few TRBJ2-3
ASSVRGADTDTQY TRBV6-1 . TRBJ2-3
ASSQDAATTNEKLF TRBV3-1 . TRBJ1-4
SASWTGKNIQY TRBV20-1 few TRBJ2-4
ASSYVGGRDTQY TRBV6-2/TRBV6-3 . TRBJ2-3
ASSPSGGNYGYT TRBV18 . TRBJ1-2
SAIPLAGGLDTQY TRBV20-1 . TRBJ2-3
SASPGQGTGTIY TRBV20-1 few TRBJ1-3
SASSGAQETQY TRBV20-1 few TRBJ2-5